This T cell receptor (beta chain) was sequenced in a study of blood T cells in healthy people across ages. A second PCR, run for roughly 7 to 11 cycles, used a sample-barcoded 5' primer plus a J-beta primer mix. MiXCR, run by TCRdb on the 5' RACE reads, gives a single entry per CDR3 protein. The sample carries some 1,000,000 distinct CDR3 sequences, roughly 24% recorded once. All donors came from Russia, were Caucasian and healthy, and spanned ages roughly 6 to 95. Germline V gives CDR1 MGHRA, CDR2 YSYEKL. Trimming stripped 4 bases from V and 0 bases from J, with 10 bases between. This CDR3 has 15 residues. The same sample was also used in a study of T cells of mothers and their children. This second study says: The yield was over 8 million TCR beta CDR3 reads from each mother and around 3.3 million from each child.

The material sequenced was blood. The chain couples TRBV4-1 to TRBJ1-5; D ambiguous. The receptor's source is a girl aged 2 to 10 in good health. The CDR3 loop is CASSPLADSNQPQHF. CDR3 in DNA: TGCGCCAGCAGCCCCCTGGCGGATAGCAATCAGCCCCAGCATTTT.